The present T cell receptor beta chain was sequenced within a study of radiotherapy plus CTLA-4 blockade in lung cancer (dated by TCRdb to the late 2010s). About the investigation overall: Objective responses occurred in roughly 19% of enrolled patients, and 31% achieved disease control. Findings and caveats that apply to the study as a whole: After treatment with radiotherapy and ipilimumab, TCR clones that originated in tumors expanded in peripheral blood. Increased serum interferon-beta after radiation, together with early dynamic changes in blood T cell clones, were reported to be the strongest predictors of response.

Comments on this clone: The antigen it binds to is not known. No base qualities exist here, and no much larger clone lies one base off it.

The study evaluated CTLA-4 blockade (ipilimumab) given together with focal radiation therapy in patients who had chemo-refractory metastatic non-small-cell lung cancer. The library came from the immunoSEQ multiplex PCR assay. TCRdb holds this immuneACCESS table with in-frame rearrangements only. Some clones are missing; in checked studies, unresolved V genes explain under half, and the rest has no known cause. This sample gives roughly 15,000 clones in total; 72% of them show up just once. The ten biggest clones cover about 53% of the sample. Sequences SGHRS (CDR1) and YFSETQ (CDR2) are obtained from the germline V gene. Counted from cysteine to phenylalanine, this CDR3 has 13 amino acids. Of all the DNA, just the CDR3 is kept, 39 bases in frame from base 1. After removal of 2 bases from V and 7 bases from J, the junction retains 4 bases not matched to a gene.

The source is a human donor with non-small cell lung cancer whose response to radiotherapy plus ipilimumab could not be evaluated. Here the sequenced sample was peripheral blood, taken from a patient treated with radiotherapy plus ipilimumab. The chain was built from TRBV5-1 and TRBJ1-1; 8 of the junction bases match TRBD1. Read as DNA, the sequence is TGCGCCAGCAGCTTCCCAGGGGGCGATGAAGCTTTCTTT. Its protein reads: CASSFPGGDEAFF. The CDR3 plus the reference TRBV5-1 and TRBJ1-1 genes for the other parts give the full variable domain: KAGVTQTPRYLIKTRGQQVTLSCSPISGHRSVSWYQQTPGQGLQFLFEYFSETQRNKGNFPGRFSGRQFSNSRSEMNVSTLELGDSALYLCASSFPGGDEAFFGQGTRLTVV.